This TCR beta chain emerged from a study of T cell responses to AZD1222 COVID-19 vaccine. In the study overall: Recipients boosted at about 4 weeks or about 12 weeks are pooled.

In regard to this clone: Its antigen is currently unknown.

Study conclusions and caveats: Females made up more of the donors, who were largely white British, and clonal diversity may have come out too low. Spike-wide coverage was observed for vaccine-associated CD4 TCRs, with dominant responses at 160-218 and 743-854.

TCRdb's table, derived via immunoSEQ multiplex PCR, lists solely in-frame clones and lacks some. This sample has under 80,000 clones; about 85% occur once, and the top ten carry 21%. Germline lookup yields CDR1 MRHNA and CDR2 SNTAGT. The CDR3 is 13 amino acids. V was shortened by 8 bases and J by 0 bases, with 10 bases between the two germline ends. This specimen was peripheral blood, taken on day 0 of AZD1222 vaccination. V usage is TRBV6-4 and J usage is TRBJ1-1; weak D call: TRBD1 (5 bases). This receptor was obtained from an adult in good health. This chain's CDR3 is CASSTGVNTEAFF. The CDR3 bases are TGTGCCAGCTCGACGGGGGTGAACACTGAAGCTTTCTTT.